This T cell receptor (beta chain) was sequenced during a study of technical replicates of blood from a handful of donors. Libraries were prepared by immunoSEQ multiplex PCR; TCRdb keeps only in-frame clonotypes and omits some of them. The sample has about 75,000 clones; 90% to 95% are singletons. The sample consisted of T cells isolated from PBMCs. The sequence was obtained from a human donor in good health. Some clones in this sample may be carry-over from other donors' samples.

The CDR3: CASSQTGLGNSPLHF. DNA for the CDR3: TGTGCCAGCAGTCAGACAGGGCTGGGGAATTCACCCCTCCACTTT. The chain joins TRBV6-5 to TRBJ1-6, with 7 bases fitting TRBD1. CDR3 size: 15 residues. Germline values: CDR1 MNHEY, CDR2 SVGAGI. V gave up 5 bases and J gave up 7 bases; unmatched junction bases: 8.